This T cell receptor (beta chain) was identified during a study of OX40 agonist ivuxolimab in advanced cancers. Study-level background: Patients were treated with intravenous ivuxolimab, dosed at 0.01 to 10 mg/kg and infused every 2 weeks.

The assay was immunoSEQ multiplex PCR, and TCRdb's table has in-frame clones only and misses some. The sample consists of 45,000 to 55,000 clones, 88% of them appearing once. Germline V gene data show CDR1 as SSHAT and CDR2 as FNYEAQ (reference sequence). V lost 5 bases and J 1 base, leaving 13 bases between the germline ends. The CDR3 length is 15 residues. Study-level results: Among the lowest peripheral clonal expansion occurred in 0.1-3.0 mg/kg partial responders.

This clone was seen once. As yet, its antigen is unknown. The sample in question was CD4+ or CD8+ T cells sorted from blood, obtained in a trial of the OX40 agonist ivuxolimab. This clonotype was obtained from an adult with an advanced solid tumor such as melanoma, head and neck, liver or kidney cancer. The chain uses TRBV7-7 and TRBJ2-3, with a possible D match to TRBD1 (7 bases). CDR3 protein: CASSPQGGGTDTQYF. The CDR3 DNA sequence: TGTGCCAGCAGCCCCCAGGGGGGTGGCACAGATACGCAGTATTTT.